A single sample is the source of the 19 T cell receptor beta chains below, sequenced in a study of vaccination effects on CD4 cells after COVID-19 (dated by TCRdb to 2022 to 2024). After around eleven days of culture, CD4+ T cells were isolated with the EasySep CD4+ T cell isolation kit. PCR-confirmed SARS-CoV-2 infection had occurred in convalescent patients between March and December 2020, before the Alpha, Beta and Delta variants emerged in the United States. Two doses of either the BNT162b2 or the mRNA-1273 mRNA SARS-CoV-2 vaccine were administered to participants. The library came from the immunoSEQ multiplex PCR assay. TCRdb mirrors the immuneACCESS table, restricted to in-frame sequences. Some clones are absent from its copies; in checked studies, under half trace to an unresolved V gene, and the reason for the others is unknown. The sample data list tens of thousands of clones, and over 65% of these were observed just once. Clones ranked in the top ten supply approximately 3.8% of the sample.

Their target antigens are unknown. Sequences were derived from CD4+ T cells from PBMCs cultured without peptide, sampled after COVID-19 vaccination. The origin of the receptors is a human donor who had a prior SARS-CoV-2 infection.

With respect to this clone: Other nucleotide sequences from this sample produce the same CDR3. This chain uses TRBV5-1 with TRBJ2-5, with TRBD1 matching over 7 bases. CDR3 length equals 14 residues. Germline CDR1 reads SGHRS; CDR2 reads YFSETQ. The junction had 0 bases not matched to a gene; V was cut back by 0 bases and J by 1 base. The CDR3 DNA follows: TGCGCCAGCAGCTTGGGACAGGGCCAAGAGACCCAGTACTTC. It specifies CASSLGQGQETQYF.

The chain joins TRBV18 to TRBJ2-3, with D uncertain. V was shortened by 1 base and J by 2 bases, with 4 bases between the two germline ends. Germline CDR1 and CDR2: KGHSH and LQKENI. The CDR3 sequence is 13 residues long. CDR3: CASSPQNTDTQYF. CDR3 nucleotide sequence: TGTGCCAGCTCACCACAAAACACAGATACGCAGTATTTT.

The chain links TRBV24-1 to TRBJ2-1; no clear D gene. Trimming removed 5 bases at V and 12 bases at J, with 10 bases between. CDR1 is KGHDR, CDR2 SFDVKD, per germline. There are 11 residues in the CDR3. The CDR3 DNA follows: TGTGCCACCAGTGTAGGGTATGGGCAGTTCTTC. Protein sequence: CATSVGYGQFF.

This clone was seen repeatedly, ten times or more. This rearrangement joins TRBV3-1 (or the pseudogene TRBV3-2) to TRBJ2-2; D possibly matches TRBD1 or TRBD2 (6 bases each). The V gene lost 4 bases and the J gene lost 3 bases, with 15 bases spanning the gap. The CDR3 length is 16 residues. Per the germline V gene, CDR1 is LGHDT and CDR2 is YNNKEL (reference sequence). The CDR3 DNA sequence: TGTGCCAGCAGCCTCAAATACGGGGGCGACACCGGGGAGCTGTTTTTT. As protein: CASSLKYGGDTGELFF.

This clone has a handful of counts. The chain is built from TRBV10-3 and TRBJ1-5; D gene uncertain. The V gene lost 8 bases and the J gene lost 0 bases, with 8 bases spanning the gap. The length of the CDR3 is 13 residues. Germline lookup yields CDR1 ENHRY and CDR2 SYGVKD. The CDR3 here is CAIGSDSNQPQHF. The CDR3 DNA is TGTGCCATCGGCTCGGATAGCAATCAGCCCCAGCATTTT.

The chain is built from TRBV11-3 and TRBJ1-1; 8 positions agree with TRBD1. The CDR3 runs 15 residues. Germline values: CDR1 SGHNT, CDR2 YENEEA. After removal of 4 bases from V and 3 bases from J, the junction contained 7 bases not matched to a gene. Written as DNA, the CDR3 is TGTGCCAGCAGCTCCCAGGGGGCGCTGGACACTGAAGCTTTCTTT. This gives the protein CASSSQGALDTEAFF.

The chain carries TRBV18 and TRBJ2-7, with TRBD1 matching over 7 bases. This CDR3 has 15 residues. From germline, CDR1 is KGHSH and CDR2 LQKENI. Losses at the gene ends were 6 bases for V and 2 bases for J; bases not matched to a gene: 10. CDR3 coding DNA: TGTGCCAGCTCGTTCACCGGGACAGCAGCCTACGAGCAGTACTTC. Its protein product is CASSFTGTAAYEQYF.

J is TRBJ2-1 and V is TRBV11-3, with 8 bases fitting TRBD2. Germline CDR1 is SGHNT and CDR2 is YENEEA. Trimming at V came to 0 bases and at J to 7 bases, leaving 2 bases not matched to a gene. The CDR3 spans 14 residues. CDR3 loop: CASSLDGTSNEQFF. The CDR3, as DNA: TGTGCCAGCAGCTTAGATGGGACTAGTAATGAGCAGTTCTTC.

This clone was picked up a small number of times. The chain links TRBV30 to TRBJ1-2, with D hard to call. Trimming removed 0 bases at V and 8 bases at J, with 13 bases between. Germline values: CDR1 GTSNPN, CDR2 SVGIG (reference sequence). This CDR3 has 13 amino acids. CDR3 nucleotide sequence: TGTGCCTGGAGTGTATTACGGGCGGGAGGCTACACCTTC. This sequence encodes CAWSVLRAGGYTF.

This clone was seen only once. The rearrangement uses TRBV15 and TRBJ1-2; D may be TRBD1 (5 bases). The CDR3 contains 16 residues. Germline loops: CDR1 LNHNV, CDR2 YYDKDF (reference sequence). V dropped 0 bases and J dropped 7 bases, with 18 bases sitting between them. The CDR3 here is CATSRDRNRGVRGYTF. The CDR3 DNA reads as TGTGCCACCAGCAGAGATCGAAATCGAGGGGTTCGTGGCTACACCTTC.

This clone was found once. The J gene is TRBJ2-5, the V gene TRBV27; TRBD2 matches at 8 bases. There are 15 residues in the CDR3. Trimming cost V 0 bases and J 4 bases; bases outside gene matches: 4. Germline V gene lookup returns CDR1 MNHEY and CDR2 SMNVEV (reference sequence). The DNA for the CDR3 is TGTGCCAGCAGTTTATCAGCGGGGGTAATAGAGACCCAGTACTTC. Its protein is CASSLSAGVIETQYF.

In this sample, this clone turned up once. This rearrangement joins TRBV7-8 to TRBJ2-2, with TRBD2 as a possible D gene (6 bases). Germline V CDR1 and CDR2: SGHVS, FQNEAQ. The V end was cut by 5 bases, the J end by 1 base, with 14 bases between. There are 16 residues in the CDR3. CDR3 DNA sequence: TGTGCCAGCAGCCCCCGCCCTAGCGTGAACACCGGGGAGCTGTTTTTT. Amino acids: CASSPRPSVNTGELFF. Filled out from reference TRBV7-8 and TRBJ2-2, the complete variable domain reads GAGVSQSPRYKVAKRGQDVALRCDPISGHVSLFWYQQALGQGPEFLTYFQNEAQLDKSGLPSDRFFAERPEGSVSTLKIQRTQQEDSAVYLCASSPRPSVNTGELFFGEGSRLTVL.

The J gene is TRBJ1-5, the V gene TRBV24-1; the D gene is possibly TRBD1 (5 bases). This CDR3 is 14 amino acids long. The V end lost 4 bases, the J end lost 2 bases, and 8 bases lay between the germline ends. Germline loops: CDR1 KGHDR, CDR2 SFDVKD. The CDR3: CATSEARGNQPQHF. CDR3 in DNA: TGTGCCACCAGTGAGGCCAGGGGCAATCAGCCCCAGCATTTT.

This chain connects TRBV9 to TRBJ1-1, with D unclear. V dropped 0 bases and J dropped 0 bases, with 9 bases sitting between them. From germline, CDR1 is SGDLS and CDR2 YYNGEE. The CDR3 sequence is 15 residues long. The CDR3 region is CASSVDGYMNTEAFF. The CDR3 nucleotides are TGTGCCAGCAGCGTAGATGGATATATGAACACTGAAGCTTTCTTT.

This clone was seen a few times. V usage is TRBV10-3 and J usage is TRBJ1-1; D perhaps matches TRBD1 (6 bases). The V gene's germline CDR1 is ENHRY and CDR2 SYGVKD. V lost 6 bases, J lost 3 bases, and 8 bases lay in between. This CDR3 spans 12 amino acids. The CDR3: CAISSGDTEAFF. CDR3 nucleotides: TGTGCCATCAGCTCAGGGGACACTGAAGCTTTCTTT.

The table lists this clone with a count of one. The V call is TRBV6-6, the J call TRBJ1-6, with no clear D. V lost 4 bases and J lost 4, with 14 bases in between. The CDR3 consists of 16 residues. CDR1 MNHNY and CDR2 SVGAGI come from the germline V gene (reference sequence). This CDR3 reads CASSSERSTYNSPLHF. CDR3 nucleotides: TGTGCCAGCAGTTCCGAAAGGTCGACGTATAATTCACCCCTCCACTTT.

The chain employs TRBV18 and TRBJ2-3; the match to TRBD1 covers 7 bases. Germline-derived CDR1 and CDR2 are KGHSH and LQKENI. The CDR3 extends over 15 amino acids. J gave up 0 bases and V 3 bases, and 3 bases lay outside the gene matches. The CDR3 bases are TGTGCCAGCTCACCGCCGGGACAGAGCACAGATACGCAGTATTTT. This encodes CASSPPGQSTDTQYF.

This chain links TRBV29-1 with TRBJ2-5; maybe TRBD2 (5 bases). This CDR3 contains 14 residues. Trimming took 3 bases from V and 0 from J, leaving 11 bases between them. Per the germline V gene, CDR1 is SQVTM and CDR2 is ANQGSEA. Here the CDR3 DNA reads TGCAGCGTTGATTGGACTCACCACCAAGAGACCCAGTACTTC. Its protein product is CSVDWTHHQETQYF.

The V call is TRBV6-5, the J call TRBJ1-1, with 11 positions matching TRBD1. V gave up 6 bases and J gave up 3 bases; unmatched junction bases: 6. There are 15 residues in the CDR3. Germline V gene data show CDR1 as MNHEY and CDR2 as SVGAGI. DNA for the CDR3: TGTGCCAGCAGGACAACGGACAGGGGGCACACTGAAGCTTTCTTT. Protein: CASRTTDRGHTEAFF.